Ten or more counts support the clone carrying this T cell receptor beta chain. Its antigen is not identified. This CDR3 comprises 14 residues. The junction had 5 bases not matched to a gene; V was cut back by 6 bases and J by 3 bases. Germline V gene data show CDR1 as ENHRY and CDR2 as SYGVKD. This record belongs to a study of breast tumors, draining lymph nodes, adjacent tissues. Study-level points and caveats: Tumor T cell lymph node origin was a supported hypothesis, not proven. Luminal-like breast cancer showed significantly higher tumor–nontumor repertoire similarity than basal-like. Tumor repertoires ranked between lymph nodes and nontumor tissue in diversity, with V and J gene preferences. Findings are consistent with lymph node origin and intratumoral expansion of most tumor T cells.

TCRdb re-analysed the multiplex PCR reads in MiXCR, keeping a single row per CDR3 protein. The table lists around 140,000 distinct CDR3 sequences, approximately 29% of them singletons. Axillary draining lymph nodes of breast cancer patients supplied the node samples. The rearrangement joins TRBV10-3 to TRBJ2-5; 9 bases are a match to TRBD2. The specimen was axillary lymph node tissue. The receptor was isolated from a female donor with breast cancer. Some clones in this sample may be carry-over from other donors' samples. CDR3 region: CAIRAGGGKETQYF. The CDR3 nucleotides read TGTGCCATCAGGGCGGGGGGGGGCAAAGAGACCCAGTACTTC.